The sequence of this TCR beta chain was determined in a study of T-cell reconstitution after alpha-beta-depleted transplantation in children. V lost 2 bases and J lost 7, with 17 bases in between. CDR1 MNHEY and CDR2 SMNVEV come from the germline V gene (reference sequence). CDR3 size: 15 residues. Unique molecular identifiers tagged the TCRbeta library. TCRdb independently ran MiXCR on the PCR reads; one entry per CDR3 protein. The top ten clones hold less than 5% of a sample with over 550,000 distinct CDR3 sequences, 8% to 11% of them seen once. This clonotype originated in a human donor who donated a stem cell graft to a child with acute myeloid leukemia. The V and J genes are TRBV27 and TRBJ2-5; weak D call: TRBD1 (5 bases). The sample here was PBMCs from the stem cell graft donor, taken from the stem cell graft. The CDR3 DNA sequence: TGTGCCAGCAGTTTAGGTTACAGACAGCCGGGGACCCAGTACTTC. It translates to CASSLGYRQPGTQYF.